These T cell receptor beta chains were read from a single sample in a study of OX40 agonist ivuxolimab in advanced cancers. Assay: immunoSEQ multiplex PCR; the TCRdb copy retains only in-frame clones and omits some. The sample carries 90,000 to 100,000 clones, almost 90% recorded once. The sample here was CD4+ or CD8+ T cells sorted from blood, taken in a trial of the OX40 agonist ivuxolimab. The receptors stem from an adult with an advanced solid tumor such as melanoma, head and neck, liver or kidney cancer. The CDR3 runs from the conserved cysteine through the conserved F or W. A D gene is named only where the DNA matches it firmly. Clone size, where shown, is once, few, many, or a class for clones that have expanded.

>.|TRBJ1-1|TRBV10-2|.
TGCGCCAGCAGCCAACAGATCATGAACACTGAAGCTTTCTTT
CASSQQIMNTEAFF
>.|TRBJ2-7|TRBV29-1|.
TGCAGCGTTAGCCCTCGGCTAGCCAGCAACGAGCAGTACTTC
CSVSPRLASNEQYF
>.|TRBJ2-7|TRBV6-6|TRBD2
TGTGCCAGCCATCCAGCGGGGCGCTCCTACGAGCAGTACTTC
CASHPAGRSYEQYF
>.|TRBJ2-7|TRBV30|.
TGTGCCTGGAGTGTACTCGAAGGGCAGTACTTC
CAWSVLEGQYF
>.|TRBJ2-2|TRBV14|.
TGTGCCAGCAGCCAAGAACTGAACACCGGGGAGCTGTTTTTT
CASSQELNTGELFF
>.|TRBJ2-4|TRBV27|TRBD1
TGTGCCAGCCGGGACAGGGGCTTAGCCAAAAACATTCAGTACTTC
CASRDRGLAKNIQYF
>.|TRBJ2-7|TRBV6-5|TRBD2
TGTGCCAGCAGTTTGCTAGCGGGAGTCGAGCAGTACTTC
CASSLLAGVEQYF
>.|TRBJ1-5|TRBV7-8|TRBD1
TGTGCCAGCAGCTTAGGAAGACAGGGGTATAGCAATCAGCCCCAGCATTTT
CASSLGRQGYSNQPQHF
>.|TRBJ2-3|TRBV5-6|.
TGTGCCAGCAGCCCCAGGGGTTGGAGCACAGATACGCAGTATTTT
CASSPRGWSTDTQYF
>.|TRBJ2-5|TRBV30|.
TGTGCCTGGAGTGTAAACCTGGAGACCCAGTACTTC
CAWSVNLETQYF
>.|TRBJ1-2|TRBV6-1|TRBD1
TGTGCCAGCAGTGGAGGGGGACAGGGAGACGGCTACACCTTC
CASSGGGQGDGYTF
>.|TRBJ1-2|TRBV10-2|.
TGCGCCAGCAGTGATACGGCGAGGGGTCCACAAGAAGCTAACTATGGCTACACCTTC
CASSDTARGPQEANYGYTF
>.|TRBJ1-1|TRBV19|.
TGTGCCAGTAGTATTTTAGGTCCAGGGCCTATGAACACTGAAGCTTTCTTT
CASSILGPGPMNTEAFF
>.|TRBJ2-7|TRBV7-9|TRBD2
TGTGCCAGCAGCTTAGTCGGGGGGTCCTCCTACGAGCAGTACTTC
CASSLVGGSSYEQYF
>.|TRBJ2-5|TRBV5-4|.
TGTGCCAGCAGCTTGACGTTTAGTTCAGGCGGAGAGACCCGGTACTTC
CASSLTFSSGGETRYF
>.|TRBJ1-4|TRBV4-2|.
TGTGCCAGCAGCCAAGATTGGGGGATCACTAATGAAAAACTGTTTTTT
CASSQDWGITNEKLFF
>few|TRBJ1-1|TRBV5-1|.
TGCGCCAGCAGCTTGGCTTCGGGAATGAACACTGAAGCTTTCTTT
CASSLASGMNTEAFF
>.|TRBJ1-1|TRBV30|.
TGTGCCTGGGCCTCCGGACTCCAAAGTGAAGCTTTCTTT
CAWASGLQSEAFF
>.|TRBJ2-1|TRBV28|TRBD2
TGTGCCAGCAGTTTATACGGGAGGCAACTCTACAATGAGCAGTTCTTC
CASSLYGRQLYNEQFF
>.|TRBJ1-5|TRBV6-6|.
TGTGCCAGCAGCCTAAGGGCAGGGGGCAATCAGCCCCAGCATTTT
CASSLRAGGNQPQHF
>.|TRBJ2-5|TRBV14|TRBD2
TGTGCCAGCAGCCAAGTACGACTAGCCGGGTACCAAGAGACCCAGTACTTC
CASSQVRLAGYQETQYF
>.|TRBJ1-4|TRBV10-3|TRBD1
TGTGCCATCAGTGAATTCCGGGACAGTAATGAAAAACTGTTTTTT
CAISEFRDSNEKLFF
>.|TRBJ2-7|TRBV2|TRBD2
TGTGCCAGCACGGGAGCGGGGGGGTTCGAGCAGTACTTC
CASTGAGGFEQYF
>.|TRBJ2-3|TRBV11-2|TRBD1
TGTGCCAGCAGCCGAATACAGGGGGCCGCAGATACGCAGTATTTT
CASSRIQGAADTQYF
>once|TRBJ2-7|TRBV5-6|.
TGTGCCAGCAGCTTGTCCGGACCGCCATACGAGCAGTACTTC
CASSLSGPPYEQYF